This TCR beta chain was recovered during a study of CD8+ T cells in alopecia areata (dated by TCRdb to the late 2010s). Study-level background: Treated patients were enrolled in an open-label pilot trial of oral tofacitinib at 5 to 10 mg twice daily for moderate-to-severe alopecia areata. For the treated patients, the SALT score, which quantifies what percentage of scalp surface area is affected, served as the measure of disease severity. Scalp tissue and sorted CD4+ and CD8+ peripheral blood T cells from patchy and totalis/universalis alopecia areata patients and from healthy controls were covered by human TCRbeta sequencing. TCRbeta CDR3 regions were amplified by immunoSEQ multiplex PCR using 35 Vbeta forward and 13 Jbeta reverse primers. Tofacitinib was administered for 6 to 18 months, and 6 months of follow-up off drug were then conducted to assess delayed response and recurrence. RNA was obtained with the PAXgene miRNA kit for fixed scalp, the miRNeasy kit for PBMCs, and the RNeasy kit for mouse skin. Tofacitinib-treated patients had biopsies at baseline and at 4 and 24 weeks of treatment, with a later scalp biopsy in several patients. Scalp clonality was compared among normal scalp (n=4), patchy alopecia areata scalp (n=8), and alopecia totalis/universalis scalp (n=8). To study T cell clonal expansion in alopecia areata, the researchers applied high-throughput TCRbeta sequencing to both the C3H/HeJ mouse model and human patients.

Receptors were amplified or captured by the immunoSEQ multiplex PCR assay. To provide template for TCR sequencing, every sample had RNA extracted and reverse transcribed into cDNA. SuperScript III was used to make first-strand cDNA, primed with a 2:1 mix of oligo-dT and random hexamers. Amplification bias was assessed with a synthetic immune receptor repertoire, and residual bias was removed computationally. Per the source publication's procedure: After raw reads were preprocessed to remove errors, the CDR3 was defined following IMGT conventions as running from the conserved cysteine to phenylalanine. To get clonality, Shannon entropy was normalized by log2 of the number of productive unique TCRs and the result was subtracted from 1. Whether scalp clones were CD4 or CD8 was inferred by matching scalp TCRbeta sequences against CD4 and CD8 repertoires sorted from blood. TCRdb mirrors the immuneACCESS table, restricted to in-frame sequences. Some clones are absent from its copies; in checked studies, under half trace to an unresolved V gene, and the reason for the others is unknown. D and trimming come from the DNA, and the V and J calls and clone size come from that table. In all, the sample holds some 19,000 clones, and 50% to 60% of those were seen once. In total, the top ten clones hold roughly 8.2% of the sample.

Note on this clone: Its antigen target is currently unknown. No per-base quality is available; no much larger clone lies one base away.

Study-wide conclusions, independent of this receptor: Higher clonality and more expanded CD8+ clones were observed in lesional scalp than in normal scalp, particularly in alopecia totalis/universalis, a finding suggestive of antigenic drive. Scalp clonality and the number of expanded CD8+ clones among the top 100 scalp clones were significantly decreased by tofacitinib. Shared TCR sequences between patients were less evident than in mice, which may be partly attributable to HLA diversity in the patient population. Because the treated cohort was small and had only one nonresponder, larger studies are needed to examine links between baseline CD8+ expansion and response. During tofacitinib treatment, many expanded lesional clones remained in scalp and blood, and this persistence may partly explain relapse after treatment is stopped. Unlike mouse skin, where gammadelta T cells dominate, normal human skin contains resident alphabeta T cells that get sequenced too, which complicates analysis of the scalp TCR repertoire.

CDR1 SQVTM and CDR2 ANQGSEA are derived from the germline V gene. V loses 7 bases of germline sequence and J loses 3 bases, and the interval between the two ends is 31 bases. The CDR3 measures 19 amino acids from cysteine to phenylalanine. The entry retains the CDR3 DNA only, 57 bases that are in frame from base 1. According to the study, the label for this sample's time point signals: 4 weeks on oral tofacitinib. The treatment or condition label here, explained by the study, means: oral pan-JAK inhibitor, 5-10 mg twice daily. Lesional scalp punch biopsies and peripheral blood were collected from alopecia areata patients. Human scalp biopsies went straight into PAXgene tissue containers for immediate fixation.

The rearranged chain carries TRBV29-1 and TRBJ1-3; a tentative D match to TRBD1 spans 6 bases. The receptor's source is a human donor with alopecia areata. This specimen was skin, taken at week 4, from a patient treated with tofacitinib. CDR3 sequence: CSAGGPTTGRASSGNTIYF. Here is the DNA: TGCAGCGCTGGGGGGCCCACTACTGGACGGGCGAGTAGTGGAAACACCATATATTTT.